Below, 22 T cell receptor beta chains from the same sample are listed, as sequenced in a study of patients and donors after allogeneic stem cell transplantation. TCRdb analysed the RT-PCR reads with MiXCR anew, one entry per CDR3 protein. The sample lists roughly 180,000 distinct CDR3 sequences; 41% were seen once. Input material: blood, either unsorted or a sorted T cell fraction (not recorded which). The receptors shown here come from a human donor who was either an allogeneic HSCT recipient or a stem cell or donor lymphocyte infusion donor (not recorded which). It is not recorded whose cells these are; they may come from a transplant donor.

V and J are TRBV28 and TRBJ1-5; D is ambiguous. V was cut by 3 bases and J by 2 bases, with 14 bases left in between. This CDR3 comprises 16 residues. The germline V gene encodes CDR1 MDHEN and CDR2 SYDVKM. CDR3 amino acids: CASSFSDRVGNQPQHF. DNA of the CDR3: TGTGCCAGCAGTTTCTCGGACCGAGTGGGCAATCAGCCCCAGCATTTT.

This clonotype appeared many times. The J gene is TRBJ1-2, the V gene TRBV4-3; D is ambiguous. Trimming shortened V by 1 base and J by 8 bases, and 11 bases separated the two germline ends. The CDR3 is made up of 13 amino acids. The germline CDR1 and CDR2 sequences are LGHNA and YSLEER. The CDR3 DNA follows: TGCGCCAGCAGCCAAGTAGGCGGTTGGGGCTACACCTTC. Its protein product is CASSQVGGWGYTF.

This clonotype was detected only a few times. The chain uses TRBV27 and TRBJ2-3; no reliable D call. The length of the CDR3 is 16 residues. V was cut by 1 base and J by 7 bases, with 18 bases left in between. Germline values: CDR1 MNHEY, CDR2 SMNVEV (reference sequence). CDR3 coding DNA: TGTGCCAGCAGTTTATATTTTAGCCTCCCGTCTAATACGCAGTATTTT. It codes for CASSLYFSLPSNTQYF.

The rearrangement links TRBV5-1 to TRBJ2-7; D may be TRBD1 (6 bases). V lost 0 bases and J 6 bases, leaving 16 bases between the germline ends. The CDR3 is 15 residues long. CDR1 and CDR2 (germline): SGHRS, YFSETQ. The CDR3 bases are TGCGCCAGCAGCTTGGTCAACAGGGAGAGAGGCGAGCAGTACTTC. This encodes CASSLVNRERGEQYF.

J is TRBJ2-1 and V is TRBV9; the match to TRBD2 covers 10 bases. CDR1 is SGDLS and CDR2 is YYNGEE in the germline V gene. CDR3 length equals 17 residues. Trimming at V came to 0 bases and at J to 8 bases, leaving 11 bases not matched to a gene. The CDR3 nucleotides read TGTGCCAGCAGCGTAGATACACCGGGACTAGCGTTGGATGAGCAGTTCTTC. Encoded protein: CASSVDTPGLALDEQFF.

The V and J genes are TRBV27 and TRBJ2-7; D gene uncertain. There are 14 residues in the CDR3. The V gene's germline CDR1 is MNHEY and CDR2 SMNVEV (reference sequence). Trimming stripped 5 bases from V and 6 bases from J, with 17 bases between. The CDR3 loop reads CASSPRWSDLEQYF. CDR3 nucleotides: TGTGCCAGCAGTCCCCGGTGGAGTGATCTCGAGCAGTACTTC.

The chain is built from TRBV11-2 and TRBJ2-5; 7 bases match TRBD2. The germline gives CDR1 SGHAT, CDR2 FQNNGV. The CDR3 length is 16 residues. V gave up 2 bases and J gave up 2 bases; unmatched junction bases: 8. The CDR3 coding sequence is TGTGCCAGCAGCTTAATTCCTGGGGGACTACAAGAGACCCAGTACTTC. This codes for CASSLIPGGLQETQYF.

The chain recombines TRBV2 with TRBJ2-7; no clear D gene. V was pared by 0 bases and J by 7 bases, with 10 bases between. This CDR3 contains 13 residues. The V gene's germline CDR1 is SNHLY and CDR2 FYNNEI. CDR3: CASSEAPVVEQYF. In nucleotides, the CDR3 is TGTGCCAGCAGTGAAGCGCCCGTGGTGGAGCAGTACTTC.

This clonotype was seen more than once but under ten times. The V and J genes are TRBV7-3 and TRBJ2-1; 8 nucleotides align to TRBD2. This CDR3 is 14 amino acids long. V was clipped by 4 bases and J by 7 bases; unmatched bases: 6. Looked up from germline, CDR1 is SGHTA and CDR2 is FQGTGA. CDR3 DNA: TGTGCCAGCAGCTACTCGCGGGGGGCGAATGAGCAGTTCTTC. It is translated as CASSYSRGANEQFF.

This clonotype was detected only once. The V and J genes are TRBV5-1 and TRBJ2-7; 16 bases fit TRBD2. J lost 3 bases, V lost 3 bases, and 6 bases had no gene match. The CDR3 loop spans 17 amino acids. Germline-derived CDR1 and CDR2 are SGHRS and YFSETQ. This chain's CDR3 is CASSWGLAGGDLYEQYF. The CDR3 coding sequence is TGCGCCAGCAGCTGGGGACTAGCGGGAGGGGATCTCTACGAGCAGTACTTC.

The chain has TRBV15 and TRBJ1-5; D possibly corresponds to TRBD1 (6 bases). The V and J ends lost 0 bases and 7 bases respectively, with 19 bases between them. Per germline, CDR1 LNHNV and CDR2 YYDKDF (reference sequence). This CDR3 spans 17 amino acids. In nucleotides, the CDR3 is TGTGCCACCAGCAGAGATCCCCCCCCGGGGGCAAAGCAGCCCCAGCATTTT. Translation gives CATSRDPPPGAKQPQHF.

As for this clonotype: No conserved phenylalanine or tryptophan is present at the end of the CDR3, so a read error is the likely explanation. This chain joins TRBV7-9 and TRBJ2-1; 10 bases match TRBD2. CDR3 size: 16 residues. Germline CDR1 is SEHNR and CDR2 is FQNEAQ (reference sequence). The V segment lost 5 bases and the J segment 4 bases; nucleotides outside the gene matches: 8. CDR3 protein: CASSLLAGAMYNEQFI. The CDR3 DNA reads TGTGCCAGCAGCCTTCTAGCGGGAGCTATGTACAATGAGCAGTTCATC.

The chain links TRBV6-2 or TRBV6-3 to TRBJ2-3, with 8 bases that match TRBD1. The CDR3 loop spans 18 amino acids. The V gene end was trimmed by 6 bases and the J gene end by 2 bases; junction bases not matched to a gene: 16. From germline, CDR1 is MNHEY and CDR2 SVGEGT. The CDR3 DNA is TGTGCCAGCAGCATTACAGGGGGGTCCCTCTTCTTCACAGATACGCAGTATTTT. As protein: CASSITGGSLFFTDTQYF.

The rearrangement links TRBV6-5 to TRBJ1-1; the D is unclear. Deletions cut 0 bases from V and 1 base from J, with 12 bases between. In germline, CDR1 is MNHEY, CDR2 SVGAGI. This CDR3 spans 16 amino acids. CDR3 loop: CASSYSLGTRNTEAFF. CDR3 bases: TGTGCCAGCAGTTACTCGCTAGGTACCCGGAACACTGAAGCTTTCTTT.

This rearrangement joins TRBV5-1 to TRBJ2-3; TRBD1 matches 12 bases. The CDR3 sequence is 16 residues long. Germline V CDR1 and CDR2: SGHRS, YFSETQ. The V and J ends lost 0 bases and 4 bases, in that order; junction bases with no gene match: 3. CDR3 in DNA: TGCGCCAGCAGCTTGGCCGGGACAGGGGGCCCAGATACGCAGTATTTT. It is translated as CASSLAGTGGPDTQYF.

This CDR3 is CASSLENRPAAFF. CDR3 nucleotides: TGTGCCAGCAGCTTAGAGAACCGCCCAGCAGCTTTCTTT. The V call is TRBV7-2, the J call TRBJ1-1; D gene unclear. V lost 1 base and J lost 10, with 13 bases in between. Germline V gene sequence: CDR1 SGHTA, CDR2 FQGNSA. This CDR3 has 13 residues.

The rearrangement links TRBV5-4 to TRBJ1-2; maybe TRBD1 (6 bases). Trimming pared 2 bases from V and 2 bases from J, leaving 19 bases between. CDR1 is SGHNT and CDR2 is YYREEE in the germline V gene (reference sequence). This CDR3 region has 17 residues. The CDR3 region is CASSLTGRSATNYGYTF. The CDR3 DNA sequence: TGTGCCAGCAGCTTAACAGGGAGGAGTGCGACGAACTATGGCTACACCTTC.

The CDR3 region has the DNA TGTGCCAGCAGCATCAACAATGAGCAGTTCTTC. Translating gives CASSINNEQFF. This chain connects TRBV7-8 to TRBJ2-1; D gene ambiguous. Germline V gives CDR1 SGHVS, CDR2 FQNEAQ. With 5 bases removed from V and 5 bases from J, the gap between germline ends came to 4 bases. CDR3 length equals 11 residues. Full variable domain (rest looked up from reference TRBV7-8 and TRBJ2-1): GAGVSQSPRYKVAKRGQDVALRCDPISGHVSLFWYQQALGQGPEFLTYFQNEAQLDKSGLPSDRFFAERPEGSVSTLKIQRTQQEDSAVYLCASSINNEQFFGPGTRLTVL.

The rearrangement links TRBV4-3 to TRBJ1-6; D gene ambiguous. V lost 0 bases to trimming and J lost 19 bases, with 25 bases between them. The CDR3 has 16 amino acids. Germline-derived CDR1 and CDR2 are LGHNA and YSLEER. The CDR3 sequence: CASSQDIIRQEIQVHF. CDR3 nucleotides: TGCGCCAGCAGCCAAGATATAATACGGCAGGAAATCCAGGTGCACTTT.

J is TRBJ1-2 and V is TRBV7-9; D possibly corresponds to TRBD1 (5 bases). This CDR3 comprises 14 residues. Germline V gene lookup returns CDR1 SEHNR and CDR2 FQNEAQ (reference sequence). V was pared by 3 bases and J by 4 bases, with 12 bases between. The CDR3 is CASSLGPTVYGYTF. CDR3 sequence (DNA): TGTGCCAGCAGCTTGGGACCGACTGTCTATGGCTACACCTTC.

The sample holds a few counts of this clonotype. CDR3 nucleotide sequence: TGTGCCAGCAGCTTATTAGGACATTTGAACACTGAAGCTTTCTTT. Its translation is CASSLLGHLNTEAFF. This sequence joins TRBV7-2 and TRBJ1-1; D is perhaps TRBD1 (5 bases). Germline CDR1 SGHTA, CDR2 FQGNSA. The CDR3 is made up of 15 amino acids. V was clipped by 2 bases and J by 0 bases, with 10 bases between them. The variable domain in full, completed from reference TRBV7-2 and TRBJ1-1, reads GAGVSQSPSNKVTEKGKDVELRCDPISGHTALYWYRQSLGQGLEFLIYFQGNSAPDKSGLPSDRFSAERTGGSVSTLTIQRTQQEDSAVYLCASSLLGHLNTEAFFGQGTRLTVV.

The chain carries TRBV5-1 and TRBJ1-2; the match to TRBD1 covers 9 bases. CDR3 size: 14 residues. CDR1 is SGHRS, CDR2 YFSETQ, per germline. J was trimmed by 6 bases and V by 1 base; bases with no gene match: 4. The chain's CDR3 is CASSLPGTGNGYTF. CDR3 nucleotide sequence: TGCGCCAGCAGCTTGCCCGGGACAGGGAATGGCTACACCTTC.